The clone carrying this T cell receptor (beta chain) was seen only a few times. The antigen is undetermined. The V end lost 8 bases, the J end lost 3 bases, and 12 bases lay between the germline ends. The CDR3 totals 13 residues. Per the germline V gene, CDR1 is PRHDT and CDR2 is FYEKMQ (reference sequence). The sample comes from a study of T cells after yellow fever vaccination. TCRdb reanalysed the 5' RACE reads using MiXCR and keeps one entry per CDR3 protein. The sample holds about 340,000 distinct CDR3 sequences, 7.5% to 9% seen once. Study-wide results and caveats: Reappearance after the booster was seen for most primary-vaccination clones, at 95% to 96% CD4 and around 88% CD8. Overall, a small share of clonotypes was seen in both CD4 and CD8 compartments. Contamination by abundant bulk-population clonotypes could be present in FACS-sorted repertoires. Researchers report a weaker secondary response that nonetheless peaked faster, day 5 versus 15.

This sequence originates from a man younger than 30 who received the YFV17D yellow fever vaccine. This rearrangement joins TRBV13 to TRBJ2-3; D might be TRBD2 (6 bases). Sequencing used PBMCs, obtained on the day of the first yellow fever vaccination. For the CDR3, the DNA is TGTGCCAGCCTACGGGCGGGAACAGATACGCAGTATTTT. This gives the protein CASLRAGTDTQYF.